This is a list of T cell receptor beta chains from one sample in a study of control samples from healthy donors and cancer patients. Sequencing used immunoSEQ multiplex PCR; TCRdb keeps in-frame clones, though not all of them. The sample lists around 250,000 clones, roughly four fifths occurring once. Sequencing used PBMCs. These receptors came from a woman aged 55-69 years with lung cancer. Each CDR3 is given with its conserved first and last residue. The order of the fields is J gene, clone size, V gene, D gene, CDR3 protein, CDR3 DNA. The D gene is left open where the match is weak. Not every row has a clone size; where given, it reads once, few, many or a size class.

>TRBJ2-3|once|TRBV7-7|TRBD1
CASSLQGAGADTQYF
TGTGCTAGCAGCCTCCAGGGGGCAGGCGCAGATACGCAGTATTTT
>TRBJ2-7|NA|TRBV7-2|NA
CASSLVGGLAYEQYF
TGTGCCAGCAGCTTAGTCGGGGGCTTAGCCTACGAGCAGTACTTC
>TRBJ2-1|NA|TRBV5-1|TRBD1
CASSLDGTGVYNEQFF
TGCGCCAGCAGCTTGGATGGTACAGGGGTTTACAATGAGCAGTTCTTC
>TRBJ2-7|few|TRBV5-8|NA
CASSLAGPYEQYF
TGTGCCAGCAGCTTGGCTGGGCCCTACGAGCAGTACTTC
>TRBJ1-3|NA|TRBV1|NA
CTSSQTRGGPTSGNTIYF
TGCACCAGCAGCCAAACCCGGGGGGGACCTACCTCTGGAAACACCATATATTTT
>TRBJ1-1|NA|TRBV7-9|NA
CASSLLIEAFF
TGTGCCAGCAGCCTACTAATTGAAGCTTTCTTT
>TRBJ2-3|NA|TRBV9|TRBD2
CASSVGNSGGPDTQYF
TGTGCCAGCAGCGTAGGGAATAGCGGGGGTCCAGATACGCAGTATTTT
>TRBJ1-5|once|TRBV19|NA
CASSMEWRWLGGNQPQHF
TGTGCCAGTAGTATGGAGTGGCGCTGGTTGGGCGGGAATCAGCCCCAGCATTTT
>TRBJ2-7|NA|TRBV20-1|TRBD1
CSAGTGGKYF
TGCAGTGCTGGAACAGGGGGCAAGTACTTC
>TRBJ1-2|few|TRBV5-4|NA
CASSQRQATTFFTF
TGTGCCAGCAGCCAGAGACAGGCGACCACTTTTTTTACCTTC
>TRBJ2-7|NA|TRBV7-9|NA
CASSLAGVPYEQYF
TGTGCCAGCAGCTTAGCAGGGGTCCCCTACGAGCAGTACTTC
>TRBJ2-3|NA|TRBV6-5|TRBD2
CASSWTSRDTQYF
TGTGCCAGCAGTTGGACTAGTAGGGATACGCAGTATTTT
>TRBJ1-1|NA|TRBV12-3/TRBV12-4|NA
CASSFRGVTEAFF
TGTGCCAGCAGTTTTCGGGGGGTCACTGAAGCTTTCTTT
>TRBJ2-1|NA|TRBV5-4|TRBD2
CASSTPSGSSYNEQFF
TGTGCCAGCAGCACGCCTAGCGGGAGCTCCTACAATGAGCAGTTCTTC
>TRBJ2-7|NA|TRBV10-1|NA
CASSVSGRQYF
TGCGCCAGCAGTGTTTCAGGGAGGCAGTACTTC
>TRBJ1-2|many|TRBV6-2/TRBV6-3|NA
CASSYGDITNYGYTF
TGTGCCAGCAGTTACGGCGACATTACTAACTATGGCTACACCTTC
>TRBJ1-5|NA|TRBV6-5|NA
CASRPGGNQPQHF
TGTGCCAGCAGGCCCGGAGGCAATCAGCCCCAGCATTTT
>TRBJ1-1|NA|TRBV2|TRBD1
CASSEAEGARAFF
TGTGCCAGCAGTGAAGCGGAGGGGGCCAGGGCTTTCTTT
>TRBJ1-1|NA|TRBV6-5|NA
CASSYGQGNTEAFF
TGTGCCAGCAGTTACGGGCAGGGGAACACTGAAGCTTTCTTT
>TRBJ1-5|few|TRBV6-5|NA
CASSPPGNQPQHF
TGTGCCAGCAGTCCGCCGGGGAATCAGCCCCAGCATTTT
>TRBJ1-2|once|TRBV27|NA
CASSTGVLYGYTF
TGTGCCAGCTCTACCGGGGTACTCTATGGCTACACCTTC
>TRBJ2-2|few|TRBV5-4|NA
CASSRGGWGNTGELFF
TGTGCCAGCAGCCGGGGAGGATGGGGGAACACCGGGGAGCTGTTTTTT
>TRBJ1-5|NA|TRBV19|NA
CASTYGVNQPQHF
TGTGCCAGTACCTATGGGGTCAATCAGCCCCAGCATTTT
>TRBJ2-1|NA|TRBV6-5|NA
CASSTTYNEQFF
TGTGCCAGCAGTACAACCTACAATGAGCAGTTCTTC
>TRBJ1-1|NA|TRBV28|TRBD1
CASSQGGQGRTEAFF
TGTGCCAGCAGCCAGGGGGGGCAGGGAAGGACTGAAGCTTTCTTT
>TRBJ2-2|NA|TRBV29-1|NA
CSVPTATGELFF
TGCAGCGTTCCGACGGCAACCGGGGAGCTGTTTTTT
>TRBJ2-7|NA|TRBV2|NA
CASGKGRSYEQYF
TGTGCCAGCGGTAAGGGCCGCTCCTACGAGCAGTACTTC
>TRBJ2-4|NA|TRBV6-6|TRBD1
CASTPAGTGRNIQYF
TGTGCCAGCACCCCCGCCGGGACAGGAAGAAACATTCAGTACTTC
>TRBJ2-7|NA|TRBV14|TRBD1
CASSRMTGGYEQYF
TGTGCCAGCAGCCGAATGACAGGGGGTTACGAGCAGTACTTC
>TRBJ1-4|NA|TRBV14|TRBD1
CASSQGQGFGEKLFF
TGTGCCAGCAGCCAAGGACAGGGATTCGGAGAAAAACTGTTTTTT
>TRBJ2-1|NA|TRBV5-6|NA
CASSFPSGGDEQFF
TGTGCCAGCAGCTTTCCCTCGGGGGGCGATGAGCAGTTCTTC
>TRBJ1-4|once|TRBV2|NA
CASGQSPYNEKLFF
TGTGCCAGCGGGCAGTCGCCTTACAATGAAAAACTGTTTTTT
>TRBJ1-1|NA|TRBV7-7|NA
CASSLDRNTEAFF
TGTGCTAGTAGCTTAGATCGGAACACTGAAGCTTTCTTT
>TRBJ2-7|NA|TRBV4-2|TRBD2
CASSHSGGESYEQYF
TGTGCCAGCAGCCATAGCGGGGGGGAGAGCTACGAGCAGTACTTC
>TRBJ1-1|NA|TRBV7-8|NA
CASSSQGNTEAFF
TGTGCCAGCAGCTCACAGGGGAACACTGAAGCTTTCTTT
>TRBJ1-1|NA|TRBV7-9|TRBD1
CASQGGLATEAFF
TGTGCCTCCCAGGGGGGGTTAGCCACTGAAGCTTTCTTT
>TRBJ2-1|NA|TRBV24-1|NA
CATSDPGRSSSSYNEQFF
TGTGCCACCAGTGACCCAGGGAGGTCCTCGAGCTCCTACAATGAGCAGTTCTTC
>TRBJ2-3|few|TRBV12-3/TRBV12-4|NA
CAIETEWDTQYF
TGTGCCATAGAAACGGAGTGGGATACGCAGTATTTT
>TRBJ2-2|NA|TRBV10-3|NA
CAMGDMGTGELFF
TGTGCCATGGGGGACATGGGGACCGGGGAGCTGTTTTTT
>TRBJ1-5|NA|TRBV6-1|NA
CASSALGTSISNQPQHF
TGTGCCAGCAGTGCCCTCGGGACTTCTATAAGCAATCAGCCCCAGCATTTT
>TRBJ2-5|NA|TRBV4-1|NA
CASSLYLLTSETQYF
TGCGCCAGCAGCCTTTATCTTTTAACGTCGGAGACCCAGTACTTC
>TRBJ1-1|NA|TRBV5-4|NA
CASSLWENTEAFF
TGTGCCAGCAGCTTGTGGGAGAACACTGAAGCTTTCTTT
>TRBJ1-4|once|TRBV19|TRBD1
CASNNRGRSATNEKLFF
TGTGCCAGTAATAACAGGGGGCGTTCTGCAACTAATGAAAAACTGTTTTTT
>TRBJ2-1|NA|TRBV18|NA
CASSPYIVSSYNEQFF
TGTGCCAGCTCACCCTACATCGTTAGCTCCTACAATGAGCAGTTCTTC
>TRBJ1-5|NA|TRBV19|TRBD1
CASRSGTVSNQPQHF
TGTGCCAGTAGGTCAGGGACAGTAAGCAATCAGCCCCAGCATTTT
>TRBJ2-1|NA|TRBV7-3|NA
CASSLAGKNEQFF
TGTGCCAGCAGCTTAGCAGGGAAGAATGAGCAGTTCTTC